The 15 T cell receptor beta chains given below trace back to one sample, sequenced in a study of blood T cell repertoires in COVID-19. Sequencing was performed with immunoSEQ multiplex PCR; in TCRdb, only in-frame clones are kept and a portion is missing. The sample records roughly 100,000 clones, 80% to 85% being singletons. The specimen was peripheral blood. The receptors here all came from an older man with acute or convalescent COVID-19.

V is TRBV7-8 and J is TRBJ2-2; 13 nucleotides agree with TRBD2. With 7 bases clipped from V and 2 bases from J, the junction kept 4 bases outside the gene matches. The CDR3 extends over 16 amino acids. The germline gives CDR1 SGHVS, CDR2 FQNEAQ. The CDR3 sequence: CASTLGLAGNTGELFF. DNA of the CDR3: TGTGCCAGCACGTTGGGACTAGCGGGAAACACCGGGGAGCTGTTTTTT. The full variable domain, in which reference TRBV7-8 and TRBJ2-2 provide the parts outside the CDR3, is GAGVSQSPRYKVAKRGQDVALRCDPISGHVSLFWYQQALGQGPEFLTYFQNEAQLDKSGLPSDRFFAERPEGSVSTLKIQRTQQEDSAVYLCASTLGLAGNTGELFFGEGSRLTVL.

The chain uses TRBV6-6 and TRBJ2-1; D is ambiguous. There are 14 residues in the CDR3. The V gene's germline CDR1 is MNHNY and CDR2 SVGAGI (reference sequence). V was pared by 0 bases and J by 6 bases, with 9 bases between. CDR3 protein: CASSYSNSLNEQFF. For the CDR3, the DNA is TGTGCCAGCAGTTACTCGAACAGCCTCAATGAGCAGTTCTTC.

The CDR3 nucleotides are TGTGCCAGCAGTTTAGGGACCTCCCGGGGGAATGAGCAGTTCTTC. Translating gives CASSLGTSRGNEQFF. This chain links TRBV27 with TRBJ2-1; D is perhaps TRBD2 (6 bases). The CDR3 has 15 residues. Per the germline V gene, CDR1 is MNHEY and CDR2 is SMNVEV (reference sequence). V was trimmed by 2 bases and J by 7 bases, leaving 15 bases between them.

The gene calls are TRBV11-2 and TRBJ1-4; D is unresolved. Trimming left V 1 base short and J 7 bases short, with 7 bases between. CDR1 is SGHAT, CDR2 FQNNGV, per germline. CDR3 length: 13 amino acids. The CDR3 nucleotides read TGTGCCAGCAGCTTAGGCCTAATTGAAAAACTGTTTTTT. The encoded protein is CASSLGLIEKLFF.

The CDR3 protein is CASRETSYEQYF. As DNA, the CDR3 is TGTGCCAGCAGGGAGACTAGCTACGAGCAGTACTTC. The chain joins TRBV2 to TRBJ2-7; the D gene is possibly TRBD2 (6 bases). In germline, CDR1 is SNHLY, CDR2 FYNNEI. This CDR3 is 12 amino acids long. V lost 6 bases and J lost 3, with 9 bases in between.

The chain is built from TRBV2 and TRBJ2-5; TRBD2 matches 12 bases. The germline CDR1 and CDR2 sequences are SNHLY and FYNNEI. This CDR3 has 14 amino acids. V shed 5 bases, J shed 5 bases, and the junction held 3 bases outside the gene matches. CDR3 sequence: CASSFTSGRETQYF. For the CDR3, the DNA is TGTGCCAGCAGTTTTACTAGCGGGAGGGAGACCCAGTACTTC. Complete variable domain (other parts from reference TRBV2 and TRBJ2-5): EPEVTQTPSHQVTQMGQEVILRCVPISNHLYFYWYRQILGQKVEFLVSFYNNEISEKSEIFDDQFSVERPDGSNFTLKIRSTKLEDSAMYFCASSFTSGRETQYFGPGTRLLVL.

The rearrangement joins TRBV5-1 to TRBJ2-7; TRBD1 aligns across 9 bases. J was trimmed by 0 bases and V by 2 bases; bases with no gene match: 3. The CDR3 is 15 residues long. From germline, CDR1 is SGHRS and CDR2 YFSETQ. The CDR3 DNA follows: TGCGCCAGCAGCTTTGACAGGGGGAACTCCTACGAGCAGTACTTC. Protein: CASSFDRGNSYEQYF.

The V call is TRBV18, the J call TRBJ2-3; 7 bases fit TRBD2. Trimming at V came to 3 bases and at J to 1 base, leaving 4 bases not matched to a gene. The CDR3 loop spans 15 amino acids. The germline V gene has CDR1 KGHSH and CDR2 LQKENI. CDR3 nucleotides: TGTGCCAGCTCACCGCGGACTAGGGGCACAGATACGCAGTATTTT. It is translated as CASSPRTRGTDTQYF.

V usage is TRBV2 and J usage is TRBJ2-3; tentatively, D is TRBD2 (6 bases). CDR1 is SNHLY and CDR2 is FYNNEI in the germline V gene. V lost 10 bases and J lost 2, with 16 bases in between. This CDR3 contains 14 residues. The CDR3 coding sequence is TGTGCCACCCGGGAGAACCGGGACACAGATACGCAGTATTTT. It translates to CATRENRDTDTQYF.

V usage is TRBV25-1 and J usage is TRBJ2-1; 10 nucleotides align to TRBD1. Germline V gene data show CDR1 as MGHDK and CDR2 as SYGVNS. V dropped 2 bases and J dropped 2; count of bases not matched to a gene: 0. This CDR3 spans 15 amino acids. For the CDR3, the DNA is TGTGCCAGCAGTGAAGGACAGGGGGCCTACAATGAGCAGTTCTTC. Its protein product is CASSEGQGAYNEQFF.

This chain connects TRBV27 to TRBJ2-7; TRBD1 matches 9 bases. Germline CDR1 reads MNHEY; CDR2 reads SMNVEV (reference sequence). The V and J ends lost 5 bases and 4 bases, in that order; junction bases with no gene match: 3. This CDR3 contains 13 residues. The CDR3 DNA is TGTGCCAGCAGTAGGGGACAGGGTTACGAGCAGTACTTC. It is translated as CASSRGQGYEQYF.

The V gene is TRBV18, the J gene TRBJ1-6, with a weak D call TRBD1 (6 bases). Trimming stripped 6 bases from V and 6 bases from J, with 9 bases between. CDR3 length equals 13 residues. Germline lookup yields CDR1 KGHSH and CDR2 LQKENI. This CDR3 is CASSSDSNSPLHF. DNA for the CDR3: TGTGCCAGCTCTTCGGACAGTAATTCACCCCTCCACTTT.

V is TRBV5-5 and J is TRBJ1-2; D is unclear. In germline, CDR1 is SGHKS, CDR2 YYEKEE (reference sequence). This CDR3 has 13 residues. V dropped 4 bases and J dropped 4 bases, with 11 bases sitting between them. The CDR3, as DNA: TGTGCCAGCAGCGAGGTGGACTCCTATGGCTACACCTTC. Translation: CASSEVDSYGYTF.

Regarding this clone: The same CDR3 is also encoded by other DNA sequences in this sample. The V call is TRBV5-1, the J call TRBJ2-1; 9 bases are shared with TRBD2. The CDR3 sequence is 15 residues long. Per germline, CDR1 SGHRS and CDR2 YFSETQ. The V segment lost 1 base and the J segment 3 bases; nucleotides outside the gene matches: 2. CDR3 DNA: TGCGCCAGCAGCTTGACTAGCGGGCGCTACAATGAGCAGTTCTTC. Encoded protein: CASSLTSGRYNEQFF.

The chain carries TRBV5-1 and TRBJ2-1; 8 bases line up with TRBD2. Looked up from germline, CDR1 is SGHRS and CDR2 is YFSETQ. J lost 5 bases, V lost 4 bases, and 2 bases had no gene match. The CDR3 is 13 residues long. CDR3 nucleotides: TGCGCCAGCAGCGTGGGACTAGACAATGAGCAGTTCTTC. Translating gives CASSVGLDNEQFF.